The source of this T cell receptor (beta chain) is a study of vaccination and CD4 T cells after COVID-19. Study summary: Four females and six males made up the convalescents, with two Hispanic. Stimulation of cells relied on overlapping spike peptides derived from SARS-CoV-2, HCoV-NL63, HCoV-OC43 and HCoV-229E.

The germline CDR1 and CDR2 sequences are SGHVS and FNYEAQ. The CDR3 has 15 residues. V was cut by 1 base and J by 3 bases, with 9 bases left in between. Only one count was recorded for this clonotype. The antigen is not known. Study findings and constraints: Spike mono-reactive clones accounted for 304 of the 307 vaccine-specific clones found in convalescent patients.

Stated treatment: roughly 11-day PBMC culture with coronavirus spike peptide pools or control peptides (ViraFEST assay). Healthy recipients of the vaccine lacked prior SARS-CoV-2 infection, as demonstrated by nucleocapsid antibodies that were negative both before and after vaccination. The Oncomine TCR Beta short-read assay was what sequenced the DNA obtained from cultured CD4+ T cells. In TCRdb, the PCR reads were re-called with MiXCR into one record per CDR3 protein. The sample contains roughly 20,000 distinct CDR3 sequences, around 40% of which appear only once. This clonotype was obtained from a human donor who received a COVID-19 vaccine. The material sequenced was CD4+ T cells from blood, cultured in vitro, taken before SARS-CoV-2 vaccination. The gene calls are TRBV7-6 and TRBJ1-4; D unresolved. The CDR3 protein is CASSLGGLSNEKLFF. The DNA for the CDR3 is TGTGCCAGCAGCTTAGGAGGGCTTTCTAATGAAAAACTGTTTTTT.